Shown below are 13 T cell receptor beta chains from a single sample sequenced in a study of blood T cell repertoires in COVID-19 (dated by TCRdb to the early 2020s). The library was prepared using the immunoSEQ multiplex PCR assay. The source is immuneACCESS, and TCRdb retained only in-frame sequences with V and J called. Part of the clones is not carried over; for the studies checked, unresolved V genes explain less than half of this, and the remainder is unexplained. Here the sample has fewer than 350,000 clones; roughly 90% occur a single time. The top ten clones comprise about 2.5% of the sample. The sequencing input was PBMCs or T cells enriched from blood (not recorded which). These receptors were collected from a woman in her 40s with acute COVID-19.

The chain recombines TRBV2 with TRBJ2-1; 8 bases map to TRBD1. Looked up from germline, CDR1 is SNHLY and CDR2 is FYNNEI. After removal of 6 bases from V and 5 bases from J, the junction contained 6 bases not matched to a gene. The CDR3 runs to 14 residues. CDR3 residues: CASRRQGPDNEQFF. DNA for the CDR3: TGTGCCAGCAGGAGACAGGGGCCAGACAATGAGCAGTTCTTC.

This clone was counted a single time. V gene TRBV7-2 combines with J gene TRBJ2-2, with D possibly matching TRBD1 (6 bases). The CDR3 runs to 16 residues. V gave up 7 bases and J gave up 3 bases, with 18 bases separating them. CDR1 SGHTA and CDR2 FQGNSA come from the germline V gene. The CDR3 DNA follows: TGTGCCAGCATCCCGGGCCGGGACACTCACACCGGGGAGCTGTTTTTT. This translates into CASIPGRDTHTGELFF.

Remarks on this clone: The same CDR3 also results from other DNA sequences found in this sample. The V gene is TRBV19, the J gene TRBJ1-2, with D tentatively TRBD1 (6 bases). The ends were cut back, 3 bases at V and 4 bases at J, with 9 bases in the middle. The germline gives CDR1 LNHDA, CDR2 SQIVND (reference sequence). CDR3 length equals 13 residues. The CDR3: CASSIRDTYGYTF. As DNA, the CDR3 is TGTGCCAGTAGTATCCGGGACACCTATGGCTACACCTTC.

The chain is built from TRBV5-1 and TRBJ1-3, with a possible D match to TRBD1 (6 bases). V shed 3 bases and J shed 7 bases, with 14 bases lying between them. The CDR3 has 14 residues. The germline V gene encodes CDR1 SGHRS and CDR2 YFSETQ. In DNA, the CDR3 is TGCGCCAGCAGCTCCGGGACGCAGGGGAACACCATATATTTT. Its protein product is CASSSGTQGNTIYF.

The chain carries TRBV24-1 and TRBJ1-1; D is undetermined. Germline CDR1 reads KGHDR; CDR2 reads SFDVKD. This CDR3 comprises 12 residues. V lost 5 bases and J lost 1, with 4 bases in between. The CDR3 nucleotides read TGTGCCACCAGTGGACAGAACACTGAAGCTTTCTTT. Translating gives CATSGQNTEAFF.

The rearrangement links TRBV18 to TRBJ1-1, with D perhaps matching TRBD1 (5 bases). Germline V CDR1 and CDR2: KGHSH, LQKENI. V lost 3 bases to trimming and J lost 4 bases, with 12 bases between them. CDR3 length: 14 amino acids. In DNA, the CDR3 is TGTGCCAGCTCACCTTCTACGGGGGGCACTGAAGCTTTCTTT. This gives the protein CASSPSTGGTEAFF.

The chain combines TRBV18 with TRBJ1-5; no definite D call. Trimming removed 1 base from V and 3 bases from J, with 13 bases in between. The CDR3 has 16 residues. In germline, CDR1 is KGHSH, CDR2 LQKENI. The CDR3 nucleotides read TGTGCCAGCTCACCACAGCGACCAGCGAACAATCAGCCCCAGCATTTT. This sequence encodes CASSPQRPANNQPQHF.

Comment on this clone: The same CDR3 is also encoded by other DNA sequences in this sample. The rearrangement uses TRBV7-2 and TRBJ1-5, with D tentatively TRBD1 (6 bases). The CDR3 loop spans 14 amino acids. V was cut by 6 bases and J by 2 bases, with 11 bases left in between. Germline loops: CDR1 SGHTA, CDR2 FQGNSA. The CDR3 coding sequence is TGTGCCAGCAGTTTCAGGGGCGGCAATCAGCCCCAGCATTTT. This sequence encodes CASSFRGGNQPQHF.

V usage is TRBV9 and J usage is TRBJ1-2, with TRBD1 matching 12 bases. The CDR3 totals 16 residues. Trimming took 3 bases from V and 2 from J; bases not matched to a gene: 5. The germline V gene encodes CDR1 SGDLS and CDR2 YYNGEE. DNA of the CDR3: TGTGCCAGCAGCGCGGGACAGGGGGCTTTAAACTATGGCTACACCTTC. Protein sequence: CASSAGQGALNYGYTF.

This chain connects TRBV5-1 to TRBJ2-7, with TRBD1 as a possible D gene (5 bases). Deletions cut 0 bases from V and 0 bases from J, with 7 bases between. Germline V gene sequence: CDR1 SGHRS, CDR2 YFSETQ. The CDR3 has 14 amino acids. The DNA of the CDR3 is TGCGCCAGCAGCTTGGAACAGGCCTCCTACGAGCAGTACTTC. Residues: CASSLEQASYEQYF.

V is TRBV7-9 and J is TRBJ1-6; 10 positions match TRBD1. This CDR3 has 13 amino acids. The trim removed 7 bases at V and 8 bases at J, leaving 2 bases unmatched. The germline V gene has CDR1 SEHNR and CDR2 FQNEAQ (reference sequence). CDR3 sequence (DNA): TGTGCCAGCAACGGACAGGGGGATTCACCCCTCCACTTT. Translated, it gives CASNGQGDSPLHF.

This clone appeared a single time. The V and J genes are TRBV7-9 and TRBJ1-2, with no clear D. Germline V gene sequence: CDR1 SEHNR, CDR2 FQNEAQ (reference sequence). CDR3 length: 14 amino acids. V was shortened by 5 bases and J by 4 bases, with 14 bases between the two germline ends. DNA of the CDR3: TGTGCCAGCAGCCCTAGTTCCGGGTTCTATGGCTACACCTTC. This sequence encodes CASSPSSGFYGYTF.

The chain carries TRBV24-1 and TRBJ1-1, with 9 nucleotides matching TRBD1. There are 15 residues in the CDR3. V lost 7 bases, J lost 6 bases, and 11 bases stayed unmatched. Germline CDR1 reads KGHDR; CDR2 reads SFDVKD. This CDR3 is CATSPSGQGRSEAFF. The CDR3 DNA reads TGTGCCACCAGCCCTAGCGGACAGGGGCGGTCTGAAGCTTTCTTT.